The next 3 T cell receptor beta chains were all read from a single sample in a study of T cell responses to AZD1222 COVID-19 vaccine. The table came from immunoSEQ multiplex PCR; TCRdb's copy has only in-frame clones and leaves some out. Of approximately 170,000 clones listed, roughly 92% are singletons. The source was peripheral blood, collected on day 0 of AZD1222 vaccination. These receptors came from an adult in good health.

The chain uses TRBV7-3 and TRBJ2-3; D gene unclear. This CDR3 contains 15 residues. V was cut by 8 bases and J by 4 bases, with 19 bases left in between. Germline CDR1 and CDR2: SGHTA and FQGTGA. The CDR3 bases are TGTGCCAGCTCAACCGGAGTCGGAGTGGCAGATACGCAGTATTTT. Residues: CASSTGVGVADTQYF.

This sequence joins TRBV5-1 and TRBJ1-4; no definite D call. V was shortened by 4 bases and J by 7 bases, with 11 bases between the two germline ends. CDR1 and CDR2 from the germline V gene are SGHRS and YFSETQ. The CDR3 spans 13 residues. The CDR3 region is CASSRTQSEKLFF. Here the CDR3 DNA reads TGCGCCAGCAGCCGCACACAGAGTGAAAAACTGTTTTTT.

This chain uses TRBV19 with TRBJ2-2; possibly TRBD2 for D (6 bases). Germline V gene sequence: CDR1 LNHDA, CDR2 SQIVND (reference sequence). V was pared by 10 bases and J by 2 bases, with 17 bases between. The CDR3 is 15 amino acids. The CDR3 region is CATTGWGENTGELFF. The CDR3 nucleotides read TGTGCCACTACGGGATGGGGGGAAAACACCGGGGAGCTGTTTTTT.